Shown below are 12 T cell receptor beta chains from a single sample sequenced in a study of a mutant IDH1 vaccine in newly diagnosed glioma. Time point noted: week 35, safety follow-up. All doses held 300 ug of mutant IDH1 20-mer peptide, with topical imiquimod. The table came from immunoSEQ multiplex PCR; TCRdb's copy has only in-frame clones and leaves some out. The sample lists roughly 52,000 clones; roughly 84% were seen once. No antigens are known for them. Sequenced here: PBMCs, sampled from a glioma patient whose treatment included an IDH1 peptide vaccine. These receptor sequences come from a woman between 18 and 30 years old with glioma.

The chain carries TRBV30 and TRBJ2-7; TRBD1 agrees at 7 bases. CDR1 and CDR2 (germline): GTSNPN, SVGIG (reference sequence). V lost 5 bases and J lost 1; bases outside the gene matches: 5. The CDR3 totals 13 residues. In nucleotides, the CDR3 is TGTGCCTGGGACAGGGTGGGATCCTACGAGCAGTACTTC. This encodes CAWDRVGSYEQYF.

The chain recombines TRBV10-3 with TRBJ2-2, with D possibly called TRBD1 or TRBD2 (5 bases each). This CDR3 spans 13 amino acids. V was clipped by 6 bases and J by 6 bases, with 11 bases between them. Per germline, CDR1 ENHRY and CDR2 SYGVKD. The DNA of the CDR3 is TGTGCCATCAGGAGGGGAGACGCCGGGGAGCTGTTTTTT. It translates to CAIRRGDAGELFF.

This chain uses TRBV19 with TRBJ1-1; D is possibly TRBD1 (5 bases). The CDR3 length is 14 residues. Germline V gene lookup returns CDR1 LNHDA and CDR2 SQIVND (reference sequence). V lost 2 bases and J lost 3, with 10 bases in between. CDR3 in amino acids: CASSIQGGYTEAFF. CDR3 sequence (DNA): TGTGCCAGTAGTATACAGGGTGGGTACACTGAAGCTTTCTTT.

V and J are TRBV10-2 and TRBJ1-2; TRBD1 agrees at 10 bases. This CDR3 has 17 residues. Germline V gene data show CDR1 as WSHSY and CDR2 as SAAADI. V lost 2 bases and J lost 8; bases outside the gene matches: 14. The CDR3 DNA is TGCGCCAGCAGTGAGCCCATCCAGACAGGGGGCGTACGGGGCTACACCTTC. This encodes CASSEPIQTGGVRGYTF.

V is TRBV6-6 and J is TRBJ1-5; no clear D. V lost 5 bases, J lost 5 bases, and 16 bases lay in between. CDR1 and CDR2 from the germline V gene are MNHNY and SVGAGI (reference sequence). This CDR3 is built from 15 residues. This chain's CDR3 is CASSHSVLGDQPQHF. CDR3 nucleotide sequence: TGTGCCAGCAGTCATTCAGTCCTCGGGGATCAGCCCCAGCATTTT.

This chain connects TRBV7-8 to TRBJ2-7; TRBD1 matches at 9 bases. The trim removed 2 bases at V and 2 bases at J, leaving 4 bases unmatched. The CDR3 has 15 residues. In germline, CDR1 is SGHVS, CDR2 FQNEAQ. CDR3 DNA: TGTGCCAGCAGCTTAACGAGGGACAGGGCCTACGAGCAGTACTTC. Protein sequence: CASSLTRDRAYEQYF.

The V gene is TRBV4-2, the J gene TRBJ2-5, with TRBD2 matching over 8 bases. The V and J ends lost 0 bases and 4 bases, in that order; junction bases with no gene match: 7. CDR3 length: 16 amino acids. In germline, CDR1 is LGHNA, CDR2 YNFKEQ. The CDR3 DNA reads TGTGCCAGCAGCCAAGAACATGCAGCGGGGGCAGAGACCCAGTACTTC. Translating it yields CASSQEHAAGAETQYF.

This clone was recorded only once. This sequence joins TRBV6-1 and TRBJ2-3, with 8 bases that match TRBD2. This CDR3 is 15 amino acids long. Per the germline V gene, CDR1 is MNHNS and CDR2 is SASEGT. After removal of 1 base from V and 4 bases from J, the junction contained 4 bases not matched to a gene. CDR3 coding DNA: TGTGCCAGCAGTGAAGTTGCGGGAGGCGCAGATACGCAGTATTTT. It encodes CASSEVAGGADTQYF.

This clone appeared a single time. The chain has TRBV6-1 and TRBJ1-1, with D unclear. The V gene lost 9 bases and the J gene lost 2 bases, with 13 bases spanning the gap. Germline CDR1 and CDR2: MNHNS and SASEGT. The CDR3 contains 13 residues. For the CDR3, the DNA is TGTGCCAGTTCTGCCGGGCACAACACTGAAGCTTTCTTT. Encoded protein: CASSAGHNTEAFF.

The chain uses TRBV19 and TRBJ1-1; D gene unclear. Trimming stripped 4 bases from V and 0 bases from J, with 12 bases between. The CDR3 sequence is 15 residues long. From germline, CDR1 is LNHDA and CDR2 SQIVND (reference sequence). The CDR3 DNA is TGTGCCAGTAGTAGCTATCCCGGGCTGAACACTGAAGCTTTCTTT. Its translation is CASSSYPGLNTEAFF. Looking up the rest from reference TRBV19 and TRBJ1-1 gives the full variable domain: DGGITQSPKYLFRKEGQNVTLSCEQNLNHDAMYWYRQDPGQGLRLIYYSQIVNDFQKGDIAEGYSVSREKKESFPLTVTSAQKNPTAFYLCASSSYPGLNTEAFFGQGTRLTVV.

This clone was seen a few times. The rearrangement links TRBV7-9 to TRBJ1-5, with D uncertain. Germline V gene sequence: CDR1 SEHNR, CDR2 FQNEAQ (reference sequence). The ends were cut back, 1 base at V and 1 base at J, with 5 bases in the middle. The CDR3 contains 14 residues. The CDR3 DNA is TGTGCCAGCAGCTTAGAACACAGCAATCAGCCCCAGCATTTT. It translates to CASSLEHSNQPQHF.

This chain links TRBV19 with TRBJ1-1; D might be TRBD1 (6 bases). The V end was cut by 0 bases, the J end by 1 base, with 9 bases between. Germline V gives CDR1 LNHDA, CDR2 SQIVND (reference sequence). The CDR3 consists of 15 residues. CDR3 nucleotides: TGTGCCAGTAGTATAGAAGGGGGGCGGAACACTGAAGCTTTCTTT. This translates into CASSIEGGRNTEAFF.